These 10 T cell receptor beta chains were all obtained from the same sample, sequenced in a study of Ad26.COV2.S vaccination and SARS-CoV-2 variants. Using immunoSEQ multiplex PCR, the repertoire was profiled, and TCRdb retains in-frame clones only, with some absent. The sample has about half a million clones, roughly nine tenths seen once. Described treatment: roughly 20 received Ad26.COV2.S at low or high dose, single or two shots; about 5 received placebo; per-sample allocation not given. Vaccine and placebo recipients were sampled on day 63 after the first injection. Specimen: peripheral blood, collected in a trial of Ad26.COV2.S vaccine versus placebo. The receptors shown here come from a person between 18 and 65 years old who received the Ad26.COV2.S COVID-19 vaccine or a placebo.

The chain recombines TRBV5-1 with TRBJ2-7, with TRBD2 matching 8 bases. The V segment lost 1 base and the J segment 4 bases; nucleotides outside the gene matches: 7. Germline lookup yields CDR1 SGHRS and CDR2 YFSETQ. CDR3 size: 15 residues. The CDR3 nucleotides are TGCGCCAGCAGCTTGCGATTTAGCGGGGAGTACGAGCAGTACTTC. Translating gives CASSLRFSGEYEQYF. The whole variable domain, filled in from reference TRBV5-1 and TRBJ2-7, reads KAGVTQTPRYLIKTRGQQVTLSCSPISGHRSVSWYQQTPGQGLQFLFEYFSETQRNKGNFPGRFSGRQFSNSRSEMNVSTLELGDSALYLCASSLRFSGEYEQYFGPGTRLTVT.

The genes are TRBV7-2 and TRBJ2-2; TRBD2 agrees at 9 bases. V lost 5 bases and J lost 5; bases outside the gene matches: 9. The CDR3 consists of 16 residues. Germline V lookup: CDR1 SGHTA, CDR2 FQGNSA. Here the CDR3 reads CASSSYSGGFTGELFF. Here the CDR3 DNA reads TGTGCCAGCAGCAGTTATAGCGGGGGATTTACCGGGGAGCTGTTTTTT. Full variable domain (missing parts from reference TRBV7-2 and TRBJ2-2): GAGVSQSPSNKVTEKGKDVELRCDPISGHTALYWYRQSLGQGLEFLIYFQGNSAPDKSGLPSDRFSAERTGGSVSTLTIQRTQQEDSAVYLCASSSYSGGFTGELFFGEGSRLTVL.

V gene TRBV19 combines with J gene TRBJ1-4; 11 nucleotides agree with TRBD1. This CDR3 is built from 13 residues. The V gene end was trimmed by 9 bases and the J gene end by 7 bases; junction bases not matched to a gene: 4. Germline V gives CDR1 LNHDA, CDR2 SQIVND (reference sequence). The CDR3 bases are TGTGCCAGCACGGACAGGGGGCCTGAAAAACTGTTTTTT. Its protein is CASTDRGPEKLFF.

This clone came up once. The chain links TRBV4-3 to TRBJ2-3, with 7 bases that match TRBD2. Looked up from germline, CDR1 is LGHNA and CDR2 is YSLEER. The CDR3 loop spans 14 amino acids. The V segment lost 4 bases and the J segment 4 bases; nucleotides outside the gene matches: 5. This CDR3 reads CASSPRGEADTQYF. CDR3 coding DNA: TGCGCCAGCAGCCCCCGGGGGGAGGCAGATACGCAGTATTTT.

This sequence joins TRBV19 and TRBJ1-2; no definite D call. V gave up 0 bases and J gave up 4 bases, with 9 bases separating them. The CDR3 runs to 14 residues. CDR1 LNHDA and CDR2 SQIVND come from the germline V gene (reference sequence). This CDR3 reads CASSIEPGSYGYTF. The CDR3 DNA is TGTGCCAGTAGTATAGAACCGGGGTCCTATGGCTACACCTTC. Full variable domain (remainder filled in from reference TRBV19 and TRBJ1-2): DGGITQSPKYLFRKEGQNVTLSCEQNLNHDAMYWYRQDPGQGLRLIYYSQIVNDFQKGDIAEGYSVSREKKESFPLTVTSAQKNPTAFYLCASSIEPGSYGYTFGSGTRLTVV.

The chain links TRBV27 to TRBJ1-1; TRBD1 aligns across 8 bases. The germline V gene has CDR1 MNHEY and CDR2 SMNVEV (reference sequence). This CDR3 is 13 amino acids long. The junction had 7 bases not matched to a gene; V was cut back by 8 bases and J by 5 bases. As DNA, the CDR3 is TGTGCCAGCCATTACAGGGGGAATACTGAAGCTTTCTTT. It encodes CASHYRGNTEAFF.

This chain links TRBV21-1 with TRBJ1-2. TRBV21-1 counts as a pseudogene. CDR3 length: 17 amino acids. The CDR3 DNA reads as TGTGCCAGCAGCAAAGCGCCTGTCAGGCCCCACTGGGGTGGCTACACCTTC. It specifies CASSKAPVRPHWGGYTF.

The chain joins TRBV27 to TRBJ1-2, with D possibly being TRBD1 (6 bases). This CDR3 is built from 15 residues. Germline CDR1 reads MNHEY; CDR2 reads SMNVEV (reference sequence). Trimming removed 5 bases at V and 2 bases at J, with 15 bases between. CDR3 residues: CASSTTARGNYGYTF. The CDR3 DNA follows: TGTGCCAGCAGTACTACCGCCAGGGGAAACTATGGCTACACCTTC.

V is TRBV30 and J is TRBJ2-3; 8 bases align to TRBD2. With 7 bases clipped from V and 6 bases from J, the junction kept 15 bases outside the gene matches. Germline V gene lookup returns CDR1 GTSNPN and CDR2 SVGIG (reference sequence). The CDR3 extends over 15 amino acids. In DNA, the CDR3 is TGTGCCTTTACAGCGGGGGTTACCTCCGCGGATACGCAGTATTTT. Translating gives CAFTAGVTSADTQYF. Variable domain in full (rest from reference TRBV30 and TRBJ2-3): SQTIHQWPATLVQPVGSPLSLECTVEGTSNPNLYWYRQAAGRGLQLLFYSVGIGQISSEVPQNLSASRPQDRQFILSSKKLLLSDSGFYLCAFTAGVTSADTQYFGPGTRLTVL.

This clone has only one observation. This CDR3 is CASSLTEASGGALPDTQYF. CDR3 in DNA: TGTGCCAGCAGCTTAACTGAGGCTAGCGGGGGGGCCCTACCAGATACGCAGTATTTT. The rearrangement links TRBV7-9 to TRBJ2-3; 12 positions agree with TRBD2. J lost 4 bases, V lost 2 bases, and 13 bases had no gene match. The CDR3 sequence is 19 residues long. Germline V gene lookup returns CDR1 SEHNR and CDR2 FQNEAQ (reference sequence).